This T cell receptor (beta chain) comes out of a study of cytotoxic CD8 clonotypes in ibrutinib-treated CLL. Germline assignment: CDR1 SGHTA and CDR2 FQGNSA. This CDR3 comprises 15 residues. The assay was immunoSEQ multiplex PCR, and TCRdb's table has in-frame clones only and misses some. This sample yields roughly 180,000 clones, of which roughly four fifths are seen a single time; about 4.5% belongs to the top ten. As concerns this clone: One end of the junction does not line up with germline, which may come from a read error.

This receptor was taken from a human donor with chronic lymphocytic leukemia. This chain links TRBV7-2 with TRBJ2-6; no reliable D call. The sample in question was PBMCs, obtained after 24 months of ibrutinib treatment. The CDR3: CASSQDLLSANVLTF. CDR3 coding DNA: TGCGCCAGCAGCCAAGATCTGCTTTCGGCCAACGTCCTGACTTTC.